The clone carrying this TCR beta chain was picked up a small number of times. Antigen specificity is unknown. This specimen belongs to a study of beta chain features in type 1 diabetes. In the study overall: All of the samples together had some 99 million sorted cells examined. General study findings and limits: Type 1 diabetes patients showed fewer insertions and more deletions at VDJ junctions. Patients' naive, central memory and Treg TCRB repertoires seemed closer to one another than those of healthy donors.

The single heparinised draw taken from each donor contained around 110 mL of blood on average. This CDR3 has 15 residues. Per the germline V gene, CDR1 is LGHNA and CDR2 is YNFKEQ. V lost 1 base, J lost 0 bases, and 9 bases lay in between. Sequenced material consisted of expressed TCRB transcripts (all of the isolated RNA was reverse transcribed). Sequencing used immunoSEQ multiplex PCR; TCRdb keeps in-frame clones, though not all of them. There are hundreds of thousands of clones in the sample; approximately 12% occur only once, and roughly 0.015% lies in the top ten. The receptor's source is a man younger than 30 in good health. This chain links TRBV4-2 with TRBJ1-2; D gene ambiguous. The sequenced sample consisted of naive CD4+ T cells from blood. The CDR3 loop reads CASSQGRESNYGYTF. The CDR3 nucleotides are TGTGCCAGCAGCCAAGGTCGAGAATCTAACTATGGCTACACCTTC.